This T cell receptor (beta chain) was sequenced during a study of memory CD4+ T cells and cytomegalovirus serostatus (dated by TCRdb to about 2019). General notes on the study: The 33 healthy Belgian adults in the cohort included 9 who were CMV seropositive and roughly 25 who were CMV seronegative. CD4+ memory TCRbeta repertoires of a Belgian cohort with known cytomegalovirus serostatus were sequenced in order to replicate a published TCR-based CMV serostatus classifier.

The Quick-DNA Microprep Kit was used to extract genomic DNA from the sorted cells. Amplification of TCRbeta DNA was done with the immunoSEQ hsTCRbeta kit, following the protocol from the manufacturer. An Illumina MiSeq instrument was used to sequence the TCRbeta libraries. As for how the authors treated the data: Following removal of out-of-frame sequences, 2 million to 2.5 million distinct TCRbeta sequences were retained, with an average of roughly 70,000 per individual. Two values were used to score each individual: the count of 150 to 200 previously reported CMV-associated TCRbeta sequences and the total count of productive distinct TCRbeta sequences. A beta-binomial model was reimplemented in Python, and scikit-learn random forests with default parameters were trained on data from the US cohort. On the Belgian cohort, classifier performance was reported as the median AUC, along with percentile confidence intervals, across 10,000 bootstrap iterations. Entries here come from immuneACCESS through TCRdb and include only in-frame sequences with V and J called. Some clones fail to appear in such tables; in the studies checked, an unresolved V gene covers under half of the shortfall, and the cause of the remainder is unknown. V and J calls and clone size are copied from that table; D and trimming were computed from the DNA. This sample has tens of thousands of clones in its table, and about four fifths of those were observed once. More than 0.95% of the sample belongs to the ten largest clones.

Study-wide conclusions, independent of this receptor: Only CD4+CD45RO+ memory cells were sequenced, in contrast to the original study, which included naive and memory CD4+ and CD8+ populations. The results were interpreted as suggesting that the CMV-associated TCR signature is mostly present in the CD4+ memory repertoire. For CMV serostatus prediction, a median bootstrapped AUC of approximately 0.95 was reached with the original framework, and a median bootstrapped AUC of around 0.9 was reached with a US-trained random forest. The original-framework classifier achieved a median bootstrapped AUC of approximately 0.96 with a 95% CI of 0.76-1.00 on the Belgian cohort. Of around 160 previously reported CMV-associated TCRbeta sequences, about 68 appeared in the CD4+ memory repertoires, each in one to five individuals.

Single viable CD3+CD4+CD8-CD45RO+ cells were sorted as memory CD4+ T cells on a FACSAria II. CMV serostatus was determined with a Roche Elecsys assay detecting serum IgG against CMV pp150, pp28, p38 and p52. Following thawing, total CD4+ T cells were enriched through positive selection using CD4 magnetic microbeads. The samples came from a different study that was designed specifically to examine the CD4+ T cell memory repertoire. Following standard operating procedures, peripheral blood mononuclear cells were isolated and cryopreserved, while serum was kept at -80 degrees C. Staining used CD3-PerCP (BW264/56), CD4-APC (RPA-T4), CD45RO-PE (UCHT1) and CD8-Pacific Orange (3B5) antibodies, with Sytox blue excluding non-viable cells. The CDR3 holds 13 amino acids from the cysteine to the phenylalanine. The entry retains the CDR3 DNA only, 39 bases that are in frame from base 1. Per the germline V gene (reference sequence), GTSNPN is the CDR1 and SVGIG is the CDR2. Cut back by 0 bases and 2 bases, the V and J ends lie 8 bases apart.

With respect to this clone: There is no known antigen for this receptor. No much larger clone exists at a distance of one base, and base qualities are not known.

This receptor was identified in an adult in good health and CMV-seronegative. The chain is encoded by TRBV30 joined to TRBJ2-7, with an unclear D gene assignment. The specimen was memory CD4+ T cells from blood. CDR3 sequence: CAWSVVSAYEQYF. The bases read TGTGCCTGGAGTGTAGTAAGTGCCTACGAGCAGTACTTC. Beyond the CDR3, the reference TRBV30 and TRBJ2-7 genes provide the residues; the full variable domain reads: SQTIHQWPATLVQPVGSPLSLECTVEGTSNPNLYWYRQAAGRGLQLLFYSVGIGQISSEVPQNLSASRPQDRQFILSSKKLLLSDSGFYLCAWSVVSAYEQYFGPGTRLTVT.